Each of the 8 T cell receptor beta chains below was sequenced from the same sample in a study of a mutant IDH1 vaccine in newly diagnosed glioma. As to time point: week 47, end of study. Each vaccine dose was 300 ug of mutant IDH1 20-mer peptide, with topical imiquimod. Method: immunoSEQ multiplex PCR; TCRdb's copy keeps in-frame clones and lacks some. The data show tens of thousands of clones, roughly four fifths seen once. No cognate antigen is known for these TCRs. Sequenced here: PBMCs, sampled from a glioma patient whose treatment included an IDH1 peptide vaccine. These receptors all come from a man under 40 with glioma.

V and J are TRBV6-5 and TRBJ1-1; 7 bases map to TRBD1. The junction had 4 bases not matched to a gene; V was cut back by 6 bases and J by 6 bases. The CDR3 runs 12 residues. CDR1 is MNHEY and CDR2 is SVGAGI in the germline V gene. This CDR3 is CASRTGRAEAFF. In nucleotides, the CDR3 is TGTGCCAGCAGGACAGGGAGGGCTGAAGCTTTCTTT.

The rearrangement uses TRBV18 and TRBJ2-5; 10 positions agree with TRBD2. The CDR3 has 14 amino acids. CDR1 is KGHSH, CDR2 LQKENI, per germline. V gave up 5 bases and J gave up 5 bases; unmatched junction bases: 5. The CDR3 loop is CASSRGLAHETQYF. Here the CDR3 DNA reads TGTGCCAGCTCAAGGGGACTAGCGCATGAGACCCAGTACTTC.

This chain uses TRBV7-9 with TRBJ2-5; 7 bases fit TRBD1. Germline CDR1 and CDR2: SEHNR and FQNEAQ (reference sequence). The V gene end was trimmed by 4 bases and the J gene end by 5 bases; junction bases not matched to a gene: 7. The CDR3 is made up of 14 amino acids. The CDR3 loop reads CASSSYTGEETQYF. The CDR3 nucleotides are TGTGCCAGCAGCTCCTATACAGGGGAGGAGACCCAGTACTTC.

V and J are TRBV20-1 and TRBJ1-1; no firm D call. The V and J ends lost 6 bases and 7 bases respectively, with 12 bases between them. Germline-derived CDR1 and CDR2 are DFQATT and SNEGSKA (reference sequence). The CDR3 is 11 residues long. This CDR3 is CSAGNNLEAFF. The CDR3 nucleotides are TGCAGTGCGGGAAATAACCTTGAAGCTTTCTTT.

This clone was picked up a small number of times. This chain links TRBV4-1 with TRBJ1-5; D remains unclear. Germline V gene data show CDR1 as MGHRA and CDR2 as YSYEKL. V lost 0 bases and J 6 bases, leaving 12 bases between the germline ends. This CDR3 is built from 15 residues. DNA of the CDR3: TGCGCCAGCAGCCAAGATTCGGAGGCGGTTCAGCCCCAGCATTTT. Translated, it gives CASSQDSEAVQPQHF.

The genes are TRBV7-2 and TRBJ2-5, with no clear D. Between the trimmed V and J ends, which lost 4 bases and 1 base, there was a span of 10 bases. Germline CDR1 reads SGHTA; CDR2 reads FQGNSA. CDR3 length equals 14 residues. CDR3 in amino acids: CASSSTNFQETQYF. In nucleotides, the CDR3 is TGTGCCAGCAGCTCTACTAATTTCCAAGAGACCCAGTACTTC.

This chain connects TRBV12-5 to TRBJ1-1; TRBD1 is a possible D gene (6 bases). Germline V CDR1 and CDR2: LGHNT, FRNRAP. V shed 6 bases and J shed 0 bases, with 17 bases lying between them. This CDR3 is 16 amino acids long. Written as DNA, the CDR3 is TGTGCTAGTGGCCTAAACAAAGGGACAATGAACACTGAAGCTTTCTTT. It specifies CASGLNKGTMNTEAFF.

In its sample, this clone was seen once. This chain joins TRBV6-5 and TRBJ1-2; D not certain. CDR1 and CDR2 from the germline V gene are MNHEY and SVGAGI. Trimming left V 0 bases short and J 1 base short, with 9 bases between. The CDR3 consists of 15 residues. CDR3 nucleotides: TGTGCCAGCAGTTACTCGGACGACATTAACTATGGCTACACCTTC. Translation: CASSYSDDINYGYTF.